Included here is one T cell receptor beta chain sequence, with context. Its antigen is currently unknown. Extraction yielded at least 6 micrograms of total RNA per sample. This entry belongs to a study of blood T cells in healthy people across ages. General study points: Because sorting was not performed, PBMCs prevented conclusive naive versus antigen-experienced comparison. Higher diversity, along with more naive CD4+ cells, distinguished long-lived donors from aged donors. When one million T cells were used, diversity estimates were thought to be underestimates.

V was cut by 4 bases and J by 7 bases, with 14 bases left in between. CDR3 length: 13 residues. CDR1 and CDR2 (germline): ENHRY, SYGVKD. Then a second PCR, running roughly 7 to 12 cycles, was carried out with a sample-barcoded 5' primer and a J-beta primer mix. Via MiXCR, TCRdb re-called the 5' RACE reads, giving one row per CDR3 protein. Among 1.5 million to 2 million distinct CDR3 sequences, 49% were seen once, and the ten largest hold approximately 2%. The receptor's source is a woman in her forties in good health. The sample consisted of blood. This chain uses TRBV10-3 with TRBJ2-7; D gene uncertain. CDR3 sequence reads: CAISGGGSGEQYF. In nucleotides, the CDR3 is TGTGCCATCAGTGGTGGTGGCTCGGGTGAGCAGTACTTC.